The T cell receptor beta chain under discussion was sequenced for a study of cytomegalovirus exposure and HLA in healthy donors. PCR employed 60 Vbeta and 13 Jbeta primers. Assay: immunoSEQ multiplex PCR; the TCRdb copy retains only in-frame clones and omits some. Of about 160,000 clones listed, around 60% were seen once; the top ten hold about 7.1%. Germline-derived CDR1 and CDR2 are SGHRS and YFSETQ. V lost 1 base, J lost 0 bases, and 13 bases stayed unmatched. The CDR3 extends over 19 amino acids. This clone was detected only a few times. The chain links TRBV5-1 to TRBJ2-4; 7 positions agree with TRBD2. The clonotype comes from a woman aged 55-69 years in good health and CMV-seropositive. The sample comprised PBMCs. CDR3 DNA sequence: TGCGCCAGCAGCTTGAGCGGGACCCAAGAGAAGCTAGCCAAAAACATTCAGTACTTC. This sequence encodes CASSLSGTQEKLAKNIQYF.